This T cell receptor (beta chain) was profiled in a study of regulatory T cells in long-lasting Graves disease. Whole-study findings and limits: The work looked only at peripheral blood and did not look at thyroid tissue. Patients whose Graves' disease persisted exhibited lower TCR diversity than those newly diagnosed.

Assembly of TCR beta libraries relied on iRepertoire HTBI primers together with Arm-PCR of CDR3 regions. MiXCR was run by TCRdb on the multiplex PCR reads, yielding one entry per CDR3 protein. Of a few hundred thousand distinct CDR3 sequences listed, roughly 13% are singletons. Germline CDR1 and CDR2: MNHEY and SMNVEV (reference sequence). Trimming cost V 2 bases and J 3 bases; bases outside gene matches: 2. This CDR3 comprises 14 residues. Indicated time point: newly diagnosed GD, antithyroid drugs for less than 3 months. Making the TCR library involved RNA that had been extracted from PBMCs. This clonotype was observed a handful of times. The antigen remains undetermined. In addition, the sample was reused for a study of T cells in Graves' hyperthyroidism and ophthalmopathy. From that study: HTBI primers were the set used in a first-round RT-PCR of the TCR CDR3. Blood shared most expanded thyroid clonotypes above 0.001.

This chain uses TRBV27 with TRBJ2-7, with 9 bases aligning to TRBD2. The receptor was derived from a young man with Graves disease. The sequencing here drew on peripheral blood mononuclear cells (PBMCs), taken at new diagnosis, from a patient treated with antithyroid drugs. The CDR3 loop is CASSLAGGRYEQYF. The CDR3 DNA follows: TGTGCCAGCAGTTTAGCGGGAGGGCGCTACGAGCAGTACTTC.